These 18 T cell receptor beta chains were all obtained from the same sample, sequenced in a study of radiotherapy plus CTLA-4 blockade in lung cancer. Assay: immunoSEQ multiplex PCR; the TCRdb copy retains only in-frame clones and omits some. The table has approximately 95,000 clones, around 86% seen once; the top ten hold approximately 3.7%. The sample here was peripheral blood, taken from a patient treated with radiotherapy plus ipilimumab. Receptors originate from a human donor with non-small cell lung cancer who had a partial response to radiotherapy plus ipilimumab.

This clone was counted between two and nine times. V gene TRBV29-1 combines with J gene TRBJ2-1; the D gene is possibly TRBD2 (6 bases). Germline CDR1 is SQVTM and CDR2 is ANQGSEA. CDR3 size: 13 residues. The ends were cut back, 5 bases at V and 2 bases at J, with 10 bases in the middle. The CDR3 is CSVFTSPYNEQFF. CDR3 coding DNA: TGCAGCGTTTTTACTAGCCCCTACAATGAGCAGTTCTTC.

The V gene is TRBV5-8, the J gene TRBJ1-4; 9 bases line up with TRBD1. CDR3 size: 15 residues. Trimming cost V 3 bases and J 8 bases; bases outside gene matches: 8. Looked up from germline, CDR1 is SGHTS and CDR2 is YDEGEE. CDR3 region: CASSSSGTGSEKLFF. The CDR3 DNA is TGTGCCAGCAGCTCCTCCGGGACAGGGAGCGAAAAACTGTTTTTT.

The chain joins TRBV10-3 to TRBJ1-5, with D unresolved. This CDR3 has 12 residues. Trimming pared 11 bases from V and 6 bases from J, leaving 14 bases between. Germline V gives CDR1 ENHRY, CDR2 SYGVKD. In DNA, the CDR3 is TGTGCCTCCCACGGGATAGGTCAGCCCCAGCATTTT. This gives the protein CASHGIGQPQHF.

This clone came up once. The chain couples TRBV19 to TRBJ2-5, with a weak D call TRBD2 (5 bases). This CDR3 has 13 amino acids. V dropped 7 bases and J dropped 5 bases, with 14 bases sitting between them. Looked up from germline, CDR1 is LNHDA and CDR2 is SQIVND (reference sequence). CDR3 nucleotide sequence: TGTGCCAGTAAAACCCTTGGCGGGGAGACCCAGTACTTC. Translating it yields CASKTLGGETQYF.

The CDR3, as DNA: TGTGCCAGCAGCCTGGACAGGGAGGACAATGAGCAGTTCTTC. Residues: CASSLDREDNEQFF. The chain carries TRBV7-3 and TRBJ2-1, with 8 bases fitting TRBD1. CDR1 is SGHTA, CDR2 FQGTGA, per germline. The CDR3 length is 14 residues. Trimming cost V 5 bases and J 5 bases; bases outside gene matches: 5.

The CDR3 sequence: CASSTAISGRSSYEQYF. CDR3 nucleotides: TGTGCCAGCTCAACAGCCATTTCGGGGAGAAGCTCCTACGAGCAGTACTTC. This chain joins TRBV18 and TRBJ2-7; a weak D match, TRBD2 (5 bases). V was trimmed by 5 bases and J by 0 bases, leaving 20 bases between them. CDR1 is KGHSH and CDR2 is LQKENI in the germline V gene. CDR3 size: 17 residues. The full variable domain, with the rest looked up from reference TRBV18 and TRBJ2-7, is NAGVMQNPRHLVRRRGQEARLRCSPMKGHSHVYWYRQLPEEGLKFMVYLQKENIIDESGMPKERFSAEFPKEGPSILRIQQVVRGDSAAYFCASSTAISGRSSYEQYFGPGTRLTVT.

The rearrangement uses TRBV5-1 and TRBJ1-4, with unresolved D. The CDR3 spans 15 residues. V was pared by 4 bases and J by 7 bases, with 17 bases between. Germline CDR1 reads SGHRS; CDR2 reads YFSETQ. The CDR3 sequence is CASSPGADNGEKLFF. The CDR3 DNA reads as TGCGCCAGCAGCCCAGGCGCAGACAATGGTGAAAAACTGTTTTTT.

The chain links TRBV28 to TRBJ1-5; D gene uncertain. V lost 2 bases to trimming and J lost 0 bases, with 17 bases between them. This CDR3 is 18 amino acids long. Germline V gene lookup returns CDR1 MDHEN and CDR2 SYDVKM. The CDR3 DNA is TGTGCCAGCAGTTTAAAAATGTGGGCAGCCTTTAGCAATCAGCCCCAGCATTTT. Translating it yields CASSLKMWAAFSNQPQHF.

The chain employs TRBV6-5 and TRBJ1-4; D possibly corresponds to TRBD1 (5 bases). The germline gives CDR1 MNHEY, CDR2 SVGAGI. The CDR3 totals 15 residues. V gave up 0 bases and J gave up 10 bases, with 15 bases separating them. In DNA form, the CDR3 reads TGTGCCAGCAGTTACTCACAGGCCGCCCCGGGAAAACTGTTTTTT. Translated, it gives CASSYSQAAPGKLFF.

CDR3: CSVDTRENQPQHF. The CDR3 nucleotides are TGCAGCGTTGATACTAGGGAGAATCAGCCCCAGCATTTT. The chain uses TRBV29-1 and TRBJ1-5; no definite D call. The V end lost 3 bases, the J end lost 4 bases, and 10 bases lay between the germline ends. The germline gives CDR1 SQVTM, CDR2 ANQGSEA. The length of the CDR3 is 13 residues. The variable domain in full, with the rest retrieved from reference TRBV29-1 and TRBJ1-5, is SAVISQKPSRDICQRGTSLTIQCQVDSQVTMMFWYRQQPGQSLTLIATANQGSEATYESGFVIDKFPISRPNLTFSTLTVSNMSPEDSSIYLCSVDTRENQPQHFGDGTRLSIL.

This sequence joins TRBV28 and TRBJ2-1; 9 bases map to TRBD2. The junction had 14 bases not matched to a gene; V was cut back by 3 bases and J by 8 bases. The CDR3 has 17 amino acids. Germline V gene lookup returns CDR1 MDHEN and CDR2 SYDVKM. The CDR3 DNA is TGTGCCAGCAGTTTCGGGAGGGTAGCGGGAGCAGGGGATGAGCAGTTCTTC. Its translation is CASSFGRVAGAGDEQFF.

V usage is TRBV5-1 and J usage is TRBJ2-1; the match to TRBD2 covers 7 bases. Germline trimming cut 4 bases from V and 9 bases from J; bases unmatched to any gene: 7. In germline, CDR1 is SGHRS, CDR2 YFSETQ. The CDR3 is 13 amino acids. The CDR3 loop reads CASSTDGRGEQFF. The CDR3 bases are TGCGCCAGCAGCACCGATGGGAGGGGTGAGCAGTTCTTC.

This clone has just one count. CDR3 region: CASSATGYTDTQYF. CDR3 coding DNA: TGCGCCAGCAGCGCGACAGGATACACAGATACGCAGTATTTT. The chain joins TRBV5-1 to TRBJ2-3; D may be TRBD1 (6 bases). From germline, CDR1 is SGHRS and CDR2 YFSETQ. The CDR3 runs 14 residues. V dropped 4 bases and J dropped 2 bases, with 11 bases sitting between them.

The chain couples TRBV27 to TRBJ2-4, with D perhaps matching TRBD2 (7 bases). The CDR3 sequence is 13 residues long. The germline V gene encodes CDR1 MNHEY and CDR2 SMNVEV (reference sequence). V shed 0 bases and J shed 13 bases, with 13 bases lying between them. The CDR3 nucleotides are TGTGCCAGCAGTTTATCAGGGGGGGTGAGGCAGTACTTC. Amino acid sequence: CASSLSGGVRQYF.

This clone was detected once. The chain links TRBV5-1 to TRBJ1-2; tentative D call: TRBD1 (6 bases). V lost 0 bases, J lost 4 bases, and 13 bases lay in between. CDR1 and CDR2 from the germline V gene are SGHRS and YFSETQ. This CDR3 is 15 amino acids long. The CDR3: CASSLAPQGTYGYTF. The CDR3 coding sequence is TGCGCCAGCAGCTTGGCACCTCAGGGGACCTATGGCTACACCTTC.

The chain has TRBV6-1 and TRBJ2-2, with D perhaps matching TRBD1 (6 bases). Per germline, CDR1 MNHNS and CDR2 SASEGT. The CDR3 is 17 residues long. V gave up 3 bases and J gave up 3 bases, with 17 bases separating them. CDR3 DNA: TGTGCCAGCAGTGAGCGAACCGGGACACCCTACACCGGGGAGCTGTTTTTT. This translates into CASSERTGTPYTGELFF.

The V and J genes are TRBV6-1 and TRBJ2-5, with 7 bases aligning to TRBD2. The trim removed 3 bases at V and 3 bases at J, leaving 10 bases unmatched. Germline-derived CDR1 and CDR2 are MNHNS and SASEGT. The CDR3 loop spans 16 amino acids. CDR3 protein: CASSDLLAEAEETQYF. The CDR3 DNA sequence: TGTGCCAGCAGTGATCTCCTAGCGGAGGCAGAAGAGACCCAGTACTTC.

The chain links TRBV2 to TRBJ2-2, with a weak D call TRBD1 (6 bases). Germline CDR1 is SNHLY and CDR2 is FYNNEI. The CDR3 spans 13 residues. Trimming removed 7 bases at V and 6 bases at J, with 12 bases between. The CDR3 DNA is TGTGCCAGCAACCGCCAGGGGCCCGGGGAGCTGTTTTTT. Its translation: CASNRQGPGELFF.